This is a list of T cell receptor beta chains from one sample in a study of cytomegalovirus exposure and HLA in healthy donors. The repertoire was sequenced with immunoSEQ multiplex PCR; TCRdb's copy has only in-frame clones and lacks some. Of 150,000 or so clones listed, roughly 73% are singletons. The sequenced material came from PBMCs. The source of these receptors is a woman between 18 and 29 years old in good health and CMV-seronegative. CDR3s include the opening cysteine and the closing phenylalanine or tryptophan. D genes are given only for firm matches. Not all rows give a size; the values are once, few, many and, for expanded clones, a class.

size,V,length,D,J,CDR3,DNA
.,TRBV7-2,15,TRBD1,TRBJ1-2,CASSRQGGINYGYTF,TGTGCCAGCAGCCGACAGGGGGGTATTAACTATGGCTACACCTTC
.,TRBV4-3,12,.,TRBJ1-2,CASSQTAGGYTF,TGCGCCAGCAGCCAAACCGCGGGTGGCTACACCTTC
.,TRBV7-2,13,.,TRBJ1-1,CASSLRTATEAFF,TGTGCCAGCAGCTTAAGAACAGCCACTGAAGCTTTCTTT
.,TRBV10-3,15,.,TRBJ1-1,CAISEAGLEDTEAFF,TGTGCCATCAGTGAGGCCGGACTCGAGGACACTGAAGCTTTCTTT
.,TRBV6-4,13,TRBD1,TRBJ1-1,CASKGAPNTEAFF,TGTGCCAGCAAGGGGGCACCCAACACTGAAGCTTTCTTT
once,TRBV19,16,TRBD2,TRBJ2-7,CASSTRSGGLGAEQYF,TGTGCCAGTAGTACCCGATCGGGGGGGCTCGGGGCCGAGCAGTACTTC
.,TRBV6-5,15,TRBD1,TRBJ1-2,CASSYSQGALNGYTF,TGTGCCAGCAGTTACTCACAGGGGGCGTTGAATGGCTACACCTTC
.,TRBV10-3,14,.,TRBJ1-1,CAISGGVDGTEAFF,TGTGCCATCAGTGGGGGGGTTGATGGGACTGAAGCTTTCTTT
.,TRBV5-1,14,TRBD1,TRBJ1-4,CASSPGQGNEKLFF,TGCGCCAGCAGCCCAGGACAGGGTAATGAAAAACTGTTTTTT
.,TRBV19,15,TRBD1,TRBJ2-3,CATSQGARSTDTQYF,TGTGCCACCTCGCAGGGGGCGCGGAGCACAGATACGCAGTATTTT
.,TRBV4-3,14,.,TRBJ2-1,CASSQDTGNNEQFF,TGCGCCAGCAGCCAAGATACGGGGAACAATGAGCAGTTCTTC
.,TRBV5-5,13,TRBD1,TRBJ1-5,CASSSTGDQPQHF,TGTGCCAGCAGCTCGACAGGGGACCAGCCCCAGCATTTT
.,TRBV4-1,15,TRBD2,TRBJ2-1,CASSQKRGSYNEQFF,TGCGCCAGCAGCCAGAAGCGGGGCTCCTACAATGAGCAGTTCTTC
.,TRBV6-1,15,TRBD1,TRBJ2-1,CASKTGTGVWNEQFF,TGTGCCAGCAAGACCGGGACAGGGGTTTGGAATGAGCAGTTCTTC
.,TRBV11-3,19,TRBD1,TRBJ1-5,CASSSMDRGPNTFNQPQHF,TGTGCCAGCAGCTCCATGGACAGGGGGCCTAACACTTTCAATCAGCCCCAGCATTTT
.,TRBV29-1,12,.,TRBJ1-1,CSVWDWGTEAFF,TGCAGCGTTTGGGACTGGGGGACTGAAGCTTTCTTT
.,TRBV5-5,12,.,TRBJ1-2,CASSLMEDGYTF,TGTGCCAGCAGCTTGATGGAGGATGGCTACACCTTC
.,TRBV27,17,TRBD1,TRBJ2-6,CASTLRQGPSGANVLTF,TGTGCCAGCACCCTCAGACAGGGTCCCTCTGGGGCCAACGTCCTGACTTTC
.,TRBV4-3,14,.,TRBJ2-1,CASSQEQRNNEQFF,TGCGCCAGCAGCCAAGAACAGAGAAACAATGAGCAGTTCTTC
once,TRBV4-2,16,TRBD1,TRBJ2-1,CASSQREGQAYNEQFF,TGTGCCAGCAGCCAACGAGAGGGACAGGCCTACAATGAGCAGTTCTTC
few,TRBV10-3,16,.,TRBJ2-1,CAISESMRSSYNEQFF,TGTGCCATCAGTGAGTCCATGCGGAGCTCCTACAATGAGCAGTTCTTC
.,TRBV5-4,16,TRBD1,TRBJ1-6,CASSLAGQGGNSPLHF,TGTGCCAGCAGCTTGGCCGGACAGGGAGGCAATTCACCCCTCCACTTT
.,TRBV28,17,TRBD1,TRBJ1-4,CASSGPGQPPYSEKLFF,TGTGCCAGCAGTGGACCGGGACAGCCTCCTTACTCTGAAAAACTGTTTTTT
.,TRBV2,15,TRBD1,TRBJ2-3,CASKPGTGSTDTQYF,TGTGCCAGCAAACCTGGGACAGGGTCCACAGATACGCAGTATTTT